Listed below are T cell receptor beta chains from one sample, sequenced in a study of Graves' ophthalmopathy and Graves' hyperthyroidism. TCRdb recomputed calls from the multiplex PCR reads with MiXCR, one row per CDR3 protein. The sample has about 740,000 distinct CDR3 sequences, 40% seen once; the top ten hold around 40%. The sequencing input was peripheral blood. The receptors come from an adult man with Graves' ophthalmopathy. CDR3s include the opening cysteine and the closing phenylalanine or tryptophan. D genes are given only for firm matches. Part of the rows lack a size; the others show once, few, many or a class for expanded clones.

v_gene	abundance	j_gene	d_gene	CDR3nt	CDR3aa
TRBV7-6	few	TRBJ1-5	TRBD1	TGTGCTAGCAGCTCATCACAGGGGGGGCCCCAGCATTTT	CASSSSQGGPQHF
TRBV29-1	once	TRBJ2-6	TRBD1	TGCAGTGTGACAGGGACCGGGGCCAACGTCCTGACTTTC	CSVTGTGANVLTF
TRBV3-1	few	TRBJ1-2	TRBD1	TGTGCCAGCAGCCGTAACAGGGGTACCTATGGCTACACCTTC	CASSRNRGTYGYTF
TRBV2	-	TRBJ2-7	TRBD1	TGTGCCAGCTCTGTTCCATCTCTCGGGACAGGCTACGAGCAGTACTTC	CASSVPSLGTGYEQYF
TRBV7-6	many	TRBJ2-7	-	TGTGCCAGCAGCTCAGACCACAGGGGGGGATACTACGAGCAGTACTTC	CASSSDHRGGYYEQYF
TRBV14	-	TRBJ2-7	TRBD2	TGTGCCAGCAGCCCGCCAATACTAGCGCCCCGCCACGAGCAGTACTTC	CASSPPILAPRHEQYF
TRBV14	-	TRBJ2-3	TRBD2	TGTGCCAGCAGCCATCTTAGCGGGACCACAGATACGCAGTATTTT	CASSHLSGTTDTQYF
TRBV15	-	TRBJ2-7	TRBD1	TGTGCCACCAGCAGGGACCCAGGGACAGAGGAGGAGCAGTACTTC	CATSRDPGTEEEQYF
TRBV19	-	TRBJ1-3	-	TGTGCCAGCGGAGTTTTCTCTGGAAACACCATATATTTT	CASGVFSGNTIYF
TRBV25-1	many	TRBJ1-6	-	TGTGGCACCCGCAGGGGCTATAATTCACCCCTCCACTTT	CGTRRGYNSPLHF
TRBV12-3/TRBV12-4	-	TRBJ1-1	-	TGTGCCAGCAGTTGGGGCTACACTGAAGCTTTCTTT	CASSWGYTEAFF
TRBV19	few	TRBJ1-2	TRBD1	TGTGCCAGTTCGACAGGGTTGGACTATGGCTACACCTTC	CASSTGLDYGYTF
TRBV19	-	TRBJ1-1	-	TGTGCCAGTAGTATAGGGTGGAATTTCCCTGAAGCTTTCTTT	CASSIGWNFPEAFF
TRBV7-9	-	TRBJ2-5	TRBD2	TGTGCCAGCAGCGGCGGGACTAGCGCCGGGGGGGAGACCCAGTACTTC	CASSGGTSAGGETQYF
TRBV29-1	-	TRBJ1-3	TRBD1	TGCAGCGACCATGACAGGGGCACTGGAAACACCATATATTTT	CSDHDRGTGNTIYF
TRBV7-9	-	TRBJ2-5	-	TGTGCCAGCAGCCCTAGGGTCGGAGTAGGGGAGACCCAGTACTTC	CASSPRVGVGETQYF
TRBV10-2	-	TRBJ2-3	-	TGCGCCAGCAGTGTGACTACCACAGATACGCAGTATTTT	CASSVTTTDTQYF
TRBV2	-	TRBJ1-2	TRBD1	TGCGCCAGCAGCCGACGACAGGGCCCCCCCGATTATGGCTACACCTTC	CASSRRQGPPDYGYTF
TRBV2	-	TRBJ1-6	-	TGTGCCAGCAGTGAAGCGAACGGCAACAATTCACCCCTCCACTTT	CASSEANGNNSPLHF
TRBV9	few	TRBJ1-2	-	TGTGCCCTAGGAGGCGGAGGCTATGGCTACACCTTC	CALGGGGYGYTF
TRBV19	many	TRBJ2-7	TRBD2	TGTGCCAGTAGTCTCAATCGGGAGGGCGAGCAGTACTTC	CASSLNREGEQYF
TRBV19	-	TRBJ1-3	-	TGTGCCAGTAGTATTTGGGGCACGTCGGCCATATATTTT	CASSIWGTSAIYF
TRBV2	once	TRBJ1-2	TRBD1	TGTGCCAGCAGACCCGGGACAGGGCGCTCGCGTAGTGGCTACACCTTC	CASRPGTGRSRSGYTF
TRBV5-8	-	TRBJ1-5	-	TGTGCCAGCAGTCACAGACGGGATGGAAGGCAGCCCCAGCATTTT	CASSHRRDGRQPQHF
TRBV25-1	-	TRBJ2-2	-	TGTGCCAGCAGTCTCGCGCGGAGAACCGGGGAGCTGTTTTTT	CASSLARRTGELFF
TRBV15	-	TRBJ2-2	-	TGTGCCACCAGCGATGTCCTCGCGAACACCGGGGAGCTGTTTTTT	CATSDVLANTGELFF
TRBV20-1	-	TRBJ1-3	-	TGCAGTGCTAAGCCCCTACAGGGCTTCGGAAACACCATATATTTT	CSAKPLQGFGNTIYF
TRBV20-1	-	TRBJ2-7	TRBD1	TGCAGTGCTAGCGGGGACAGATCGGGTGAGCAGTACTTC	CSASGDRSGEQYF
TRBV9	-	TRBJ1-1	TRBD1	TGTGCCAGCAGCGTCGCAGGGGGCTCGAACACTGAAGCTTTCTTT	CASSVAGGSNTEAFF
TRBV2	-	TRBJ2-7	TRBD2	TGTGCCAGCACCGAGGGGACTAGCGGAAACTCCTACGAGCAGTACTTC	CASTEGTSGNSYEQYF
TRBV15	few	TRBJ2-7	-	TGTGCCACCAGCAGAGATCGGATGGGAGCATCCACCTACGAGCAGTACTTC	CATSRDRMGASTYEQYF
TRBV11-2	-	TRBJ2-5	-	TGTGCCAGCGGCTTAGTCCGTGGGGAGACCCAGTACTTC	CASGLVRGETQYF
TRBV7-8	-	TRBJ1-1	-	TGTGCCAGCGGCTTAAAGCAGGGATTAACTGAAGCTTTCTTT	CASGLKQGLTEAFF
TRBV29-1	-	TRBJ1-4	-	TGCAGCGCCCGACTACAGGGCCGTGAAAAACTGTTTTTT	CSARLQGREKLFF
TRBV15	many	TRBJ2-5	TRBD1	TGTGCCACCAGCTCGGGGACAGGGAGGATTTCAGAGACCCAGTACTTC	CATSSGTGRISETQYF
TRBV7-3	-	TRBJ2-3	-	TGTGCCAGCAGCTCCCTTTGGGGCACAGATACGCAGTATTTT	CASSSLWGTDTQYF